These 26 T cell receptor beta chains were all obtained from the same sample, sequenced in a study of blood T cell repertoires in COVID-19 (dated by TCRdb to about 2020). The method behind the library was the immunoSEQ multiplex PCR assay. TCRdb carries this immuneACCESS record with in-frame sequences only. Its versions omit some clonotypes, under half of them owing to an unresolved V gene in the studies checked, with the rest unexplained. This sample lists about 100,000 clones; approximately 82% were detected once. The ten largest clones represent 9.8% of the sample. The sequencing sample was made of peripheral blood. The source is a man aged 55 to 70 with active or convalescent COVID-19.

The chain is built from TRBV7-9 and TRBJ1-2, with TRBD1 identical over 7 bases. Germline V gene data show CDR1 as SEHNR and CDR2 as FQNEAQ (reference sequence). The junction had 8 bases not matched to a gene; V was cut back by 5 bases and J by 8 bases. There are 13 residues in the CDR3. This CDR3 is CASSARGRGGYTF. The CDR3 nucleotides read TGTGCCAGCAGCGCAAGGGGGCGAGGCGGCTACACCTTC.

This clone was observed a single time. The chain couples TRBV9 to TRBJ2-3, with 9 bases lining up with TRBD2. The ends lost 4 bases at V and 3 bases at J; junction bases unmatched: 6. The CDR3 runs to 15 residues. The germline V gene has CDR1 SGDLS and CDR2 YYNGEE. The CDR3 DNA reads as TGTGCCAGCAGCATTAGCGGGGGCTTTACAGATACGCAGTATTTT. Amino acids: CASSISGGFTDTQYF.

The V and J genes are TRBV7-9 and TRBJ2-1, with 7 bases aligning to TRBD2. V gave up 4 bases and J gave up 2 bases; unmatched junction bases: 5. This CDR3 comprises 15 residues. CDR1 and CDR2 from the germline V gene are SEHNR and FQNEAQ (reference sequence). CDR3 protein: CASSSRLAPYNEQFF. The CDR3 DNA reads as TGTGCCAGCAGCTCGAGACTAGCCCCCTACAATGAGCAGTTCTTC.

The chain links TRBV6-5 to TRBJ2-3; D not resolved. Germline CDR1 is MNHEY and CDR2 is SVGAGI. V lost 2 bases to trimming and J lost 0 bases, with 9 bases between them. The CDR3 spans 15 residues. The DNA of the CDR3 is TGTGCCAGCAGTTACGACTCAGCTAGCACAGATACGCAGTATTTT. This gives the protein CASSYDSASTDTQYF.

This sequence joins TRBV28 and TRBJ1-1; no firm D call. CDR1 and CDR2 from the germline V gene are MDHEN and SYDVKM. Trimming cost V 6 bases and J 3 bases, with 14 bases left between them. The CDR3 covers 14 residues. In DNA, the CDR3 is TGTGCCAGCAGACCACCGCGCGGGTACACTGAAGCTTTCTTT. It translates to CASRPPRGYTEAFF.

The chain carries TRBV7-3 and TRBJ1-2, with 8 nucleotides matching TRBD1. This CDR3 is built from 19 residues. V trimming: 0 bases; J trimming: 4 bases; junction bases outside the gene matches: 16. CDR1 SGHTA and CDR2 FQGTGA come from the germline V gene. CDR3 in amino acids: CASSLTYWTGSGRFYGYTF. The CDR3, as DNA: TGTGCCAGCAGCTTAACGTATTGGACAGGGTCTGGTAGGTTCTATGGCTACACCTTC. The complete variable domain, with remaining parts taken from reference TRBV7-3 and TRBJ1-2, reads GAGVSQTPSNKVTEKGKYVELRCDPISGHTALYWYRQSLGQGPEFLIYFQGTGAADDSGLPNDRFFAVRPEGSVSTLKIQRTERGDSAVYLCASSLTYWTGSGRFYGYTFGSGTRLTVV.

CDR3 amino acids: CASSYRAQGTRNEQFF. CDR3 in DNA: TGTGCCAGCAGTTACAGGGCACAGGGCACTAGGAATGAGCAGTTCTTC. The rearrangement uses TRBV6-2 or TRBV6-3 and TRBJ2-1, with a possible D match to TRBD1 (6 bases). V shed 2 bases and J shed 7 bases, with 18 bases lying between them. Germline V gene sequence: CDR1 MNHEY, CDR2 SVGEGT. The CDR3 spans 16 residues.

V is TRBV3-1 (or the pseudogene TRBV3-2) and J is TRBJ2-5; no firm D call. V was clipped by 5 bases and J by 0 bases, with 16 bases between them. The CDR3 runs 16 residues. CDR1 is LGHDT and CDR2 is YNNKEL in the germline V gene (reference sequence). CDR3: CASSLHYKLHQETQYF. The CDR3 bases are TGTGCCAGCAGCTTACACTACAAACTACACCAAGAGACCCAGTACTTC.

This clone was picked up a small number of times. This CDR3 reads CASSGLPGTANTEAFF. The CDR3, as DNA: TGTGCCAGCAGTGGTCTACCCGGGACAGCGAACACTGAAGCTTTCTTT. The rearrangement joins TRBV6-1 to TRBJ1-1; 7 nucleotides match TRBD1. The trim removed 4 bases at V and 1 base at J, leaving 9 bases unmatched. From germline, CDR1 is MNHNS and CDR2 SASEGT. The CDR3 is 16 amino acids.

CDR3 sequence: CASNDGLAGAGDTQYF. DNA for the CDR3: TGTGCCAGCAATGACGGACTAGCGGGGGCGGGGGATACGCAGTATTTT. This chain links TRBV19 with TRBJ2-3; 13 nucleotides agree with TRBD2. Germline CDR1 reads LNHDA; CDR2 reads SQIVND (reference sequence). This CDR3 is built from 16 residues. Germline trimming cut 9 bases from V and 6 bases from J; bases unmatched to any gene: 12.

V usage is TRBV7-8 and J usage is TRBJ1-4; no definite D call. Germline lookup yields CDR1 SGHVS and CDR2 FQNEAQ. V was trimmed by 5 bases and J by 7 bases, leaving 14 bases between them. This CDR3 comprises 14 residues. This chain's CDR3 is CASSPMRSSEKLFF. The CDR3 region has the DNA TGTGCCAGCAGCCCTATGCGGAGCAGTGAAAAACTGTTTTTT. The variable domain in full, completed from reference TRBV7-8 and TRBJ1-4, reads GAGVSQSPRYKVAKRGQDVALRCDPISGHVSLFWYQQALGQGPEFLTYFQNEAQLDKSGLPSDRFFAERPEGSVSTLKIQRTQQEDSAVYLCASSPMRSSEKLFFGSGTQLSVL.

The genes are TRBV6-5 and TRBJ2-3; TRBD2 matches at 10 bases. The CDR3 length is 15 residues. The V segment lost 6 bases and the J segment 3 bases; nucleotides outside the gene matches: 6. Germline loops: CDR1 MNHEY, CDR2 SVGAGI. The CDR3 nucleotides read TGTGCCAGCAGCTCAGCGGGAGGGCCAACAGATACGCAGTATTTT. It yields the protein CASSSAGGPTDTQYF.

The V gene is TRBV12-5, the J gene TRBJ2-5; TRBD2 matches at 14 bases. In germline, CDR1 is LGHNT, CDR2 FRNRAP. V was clipped by 5 bases and J by 5 bases; unmatched bases: 13. CDR3 size: 18 residues. CDR3: CASGPSQGLAGGLETQYF. CDR3 DNA: TGTGCTAGTGGTCCGTCGCAAGGACTAGCGGGAGGCTTGGAGACCCAGTACTTC.

V is TRBV19 and J is TRBJ1-1; D gene unclear. V was cut by 7 bases and J by 5 bases, with 14 bases left in between. This CDR3 comprises 13 residues. Germline V gene data show CDR1 as LNHDA and CDR2 as SQIVND (reference sequence). The CDR3 sequence is CASTPEERTEAFF. DNA of the CDR3: TGTGCCAGTACGCCCGAGGAGCGGACTGAAGCTTTCTTT.

The chain combines TRBV7-2 with TRBJ2-5; 8 bases line up with TRBD2. V was pared by 4 bases and J by 5 bases, with 6 bases of the junction left unmatched. The CDR3 has 14 amino acids. Germline V CDR1 and CDR2: SGHTA, FQGNSA. The CDR3 reads CASSYSAGAETQYF. The CDR3 DNA reads TGTGCCAGCAGCTACTCAGCGGGGGCGGAGACCCAGTACTTC.

The chain has TRBV15 and TRBJ2-5; 7 bases align to TRBD1. After removal of 0 bases from V and 5 bases from J, the junction contained 3 bases not matched to a gene. From germline, CDR1 is LNHNV and CDR2 YYDKDF (reference sequence). The CDR3 covers 14 residues. The CDR3 region has the DNA TGTGCCACCAGCAGAGAGACAGGGTGGGAGACCCAGTACTTC. Protein: CATSRETGWETQYF.

The gene calls are TRBV19 and TRBJ1-6; a weak D match, TRBD1 (5 bases). V was cut by 3 bases and J by 8 bases, with 14 bases left in between. CDR3 length equals 15 residues. Germline values: CDR1 LNHDA, CDR2 SQIVND (reference sequence). The CDR3 spells CASSMGLLVDSPLHF. The CDR3 DNA reads TGTGCCAGTAGTATGGGACTGCTCGTCGATTCACCCCTCCACTTT.

The chain joins TRBV14 to TRBJ2-5, with 8 bases matching TRBD2. Losses at the gene ends were 1 base for V and 4 bases for J; bases not matched to a gene: 11. Germline CDR1 reads SGHDN; CDR2 reads FVKESK. The CDR3 is 17 residues long. For the CDR3, the DNA is TGTGCCAGCAGCCAAGCTGGGGCCGGGCTAGCGGGAGAGACCCAGTACTTC. It encodes CASSQAGAGLAGETQYF.

The J gene is TRBJ1-5, the V gene TRBV5-5; 8 nucleotides match TRBD1. This CDR3 region has 15 residues. V gave up 4 bases and J gave up 9 bases; unmatched junction bases: 12. Per germline, CDR1 SGHKS and CDR2 YYEKEE (reference sequence). CDR3 in amino acids: CASSLTGGQVGPQHF. The CDR3 DNA reads TGTGCCAGCAGCCTCACCGGGGGACAGGTGGGGCCCCAGCATTTT.

The chain employs TRBV15 and TRBJ2-2; D may be TRBD1 (6 bases). Germline-derived CDR1 and CDR2 are LNHNV and YYDKDF (reference sequence). V dropped 6 bases and J dropped 4 bases, with 18 bases sitting between them. The CDR3 runs 16 residues. The CDR3 is CATRGGSQGSTGELFF. The DNA of the CDR3 is TGTGCCACCAGAGGGGGTTCACAGGGTTCCACCGGGGAGCTGTTTTTT.

This clone was seen a handful of times. In DNA form, the CDR3 reads TGTGCCAGCAGCGTCGGGACTAGCGGAGCCTACGAGCAGTACTTC. It codes for CASSVGTSGAYEQYF. The chain uses TRBV9 and TRBJ2-7; 11 bases are a match to TRBD2. Looked up from germline, CDR1 is SGDLS and CDR2 is YYNGEE. This CDR3 contains 15 residues. V gave up 2 bases and J gave up 2 bases; unmatched junction bases: 3. Full variable domain (outside the CDR3, taken from reference TRBV9 and TRBJ2-7): DSGVTQTPKHLITATGQRVTLRCSPRSGDLSVYWYQQSLDQGLQFLIQYYNGEERAKGNILERFSAQQFPDLHSELNLSSLELGDSALYFCASSVGTSGAYEQYFGPGTRLTVT.

This chain links TRBV4-3 with TRBJ1-4, with a weak D call TRBD1 (5 bases). Germline CDR1 LGHNA, CDR2 YSLEER. This CDR3 is built from 15 residues. Between the trimmed V and J ends, which lost 2 bases and 8 bases, there was a span of 15 bases. The CDR3 loop reads CASSQNRGPGEKLFF. DNA for the CDR3: TGCGCCAGCAGCCAAAATAGGGGCCCAGGGGAAAAACTGTTTTTT.

The V gene is TRBV7-9, the J gene TRBJ2-2; D may be TRBD2 (5 bases). The germline CDR1 and CDR2 sequences are SEHNR and FQNEAQ (reference sequence). This CDR3 contains 13 residues. Trimming stripped 11 bases from V and 3 bases from J, with 13 bases between. DNA of the CDR3: TGTGCCGCGAGGCTAGCAGACACCGGGGAGCTGTTTTTT. It specifies CAARLADTGELFF.

The rearrangement links TRBV28 to TRBJ1-5; TRBD1 is a possible D gene (6 bases). V lost 6 bases and J lost 7, with 19 bases in between. This CDR3 has 15 residues. Germline V lookup: CDR1 MDHEN, CDR2 SYDVKM. CDR3 sequence reads: CASSLQTGLRQPQHF. The CDR3 bases are TGTGCCAGCAGCTTACAAACAGGGTTAAGGCAGCCCCAGCATTTT.

The rearrangement links TRBV3-1 (or the pseudogene TRBV3-2) to TRBJ1-1; D might be TRBD1 (6 bases). This CDR3 region has 15 residues. With 3 bases removed from V and 7 bases from J, the gap between germline ends came to 18 bases. Germline assignment: CDR1 LGHDT and CDR2 YNNKEL (reference sequence). CDR3 DNA sequence: TGTGCCAGCAGCCACTCCGGGACACCGACTTTTGAAGCTTTCTTT. Its translation: CASSHSGTPTFEAFF.

The rearrangement uses TRBV11-2 and TRBJ1-5, with 7 bases fitting TRBD1. Trimming cost V 0 bases and J 0 bases; bases outside gene matches: 2. This CDR3 has 16 residues. Germline V gene data show CDR1 as SGHAT and CDR2 as FQNNGV. The CDR3 DNA is TGTGCCAGCAGCTTAGAGGGACAGCTTAGCAATCAGCCCCAGCATTTT. This sequence encodes CASSLEGQLSNQPQHF.